These 26 T cell receptor beta chains were sequenced from one sample in a study of neurological immune-mediated disorders. In TCRdb, the 5' RACE reads were re-called with MiXCR into one record per CDR3 protein. The sample records more than 50,000 distinct CDR3 sequences, 3.5% to 4.5% being singletons. What was sequenced was PBMCs. These receptor sequences come from a woman aged 50 to 60 with multiple sclerosis.

This clonotype was found many times. The V gene is TRBV6-5, the J gene TRBJ2-1; 8 bases fit TRBD2. The ends lost 2 bases at V and 8 bases at J; junction bases unmatched: 11. Germline CDR1 and CDR2: MNHEY and SVGAGI. This CDR3 spans 16 amino acids. The chain's CDR3 is CASSYGTRPPDHEQFF. CDR3 in DNA: TGTGCCAGCAGTTACGGGACTAGACCCCCAGACCATGAGCAGTTCTTC.

The chain combines TRBV7-2 with TRBJ2-2; D is unresolved. Germline CDR1 reads SGHTA; CDR2 reads FQGNSA. V was pared by 7 bases and J by 5 bases, with 14 bases between. This CDR3 comprises 14 residues. CDR3 nucleotide sequence: TGTGCCAGCATCAACCCTGGACGGACCGGGGAGCTGTTTTTT. Translated, it gives CASINPGRTGELFF.

This clonotype came up many times. The chain couples TRBV7-2 to TRBJ2-7; D possibly matches TRBD1 or TRBD2 (5 bases each). Germline CDR1 and CDR2: SGHTA and FQGNSA. Trimming shortened V by 0 bases and J by 6 bases, and 12 bases separated the two germline ends. The CDR3 sequence is 14 residues long. The CDR3: CASSLAQGVSEQYF. CDR3 coding DNA: TGTGCCAGCAGCTTAGCCCAGGGAGTCAGCGAGCAGTACTTC. Complete variable domain (other parts from reference TRBV7-2 and TRBJ2-7): GAGVSQSPSNKVTEKGKDVELRCDPISGHTALYWYRQSLGQGLEFLIYFQGNSAPDKSGLPSDRFSAERTGGSVSTLTIQRTQQEDSAVYLCASSLAQGVSEQYFGPGTRLTVT.

In its sample, this clonotype was seen many times. The chain uses TRBV6-5 and TRBJ2-1; 13 nucleotides line up with TRBD2. The germline V gene encodes CDR1 MNHEY and CDR2 SVGAGI. The CDR3 runs to 15 residues. V was clipped by 7 bases and J by 6 bases; unmatched bases: 6. The CDR3 bases are TGTGCCAGCAAAACTAGCGGGAGGGTACTCAATGAGCAGTTCTTC. Translation gives CASKTSGRVLNEQFF.

This clonotype was detected ten times or more. The CDR3 region has the DNA TGTGCCAGCAGCCCAGGGAGGACTGAGCAGTACTTC. It yields the protein CASSPGRTEQYF. The rearrangement joins TRBV14 to TRBJ2-7; tentatively, D is TRBD2 (6 bases). This CDR3 region has 12 residues. CDR1 is SGHDN and CDR2 is FVKESK in the germline V gene. The V gene lost 4 bases and the J gene lost 7 bases, with 11 bases spanning the gap.

The sample holds many counts of this clonotype. The V gene is TRBV6-2 or TRBV6-3, the J gene TRBJ2-3; 9 nucleotides match TRBD1. This CDR3 has 15 residues. CDR1 and CDR2 (germline): MNHEY, SVGEGT. Unmatched junction bases numbered 9, after V lost 5 bases and J lost 6 bases. Here the CDR3 DNA reads TGTGCCAGCAGTCCCCACAGGGGGCGAGGGGATACGCAGTATTTT. It yields the protein CASSPHRGRGDTQYF.

This clonotype was counted many times. The chain has TRBV29-1 and TRBJ1-1; perhaps TRBD1 as D (5 bases). The germline CDR1 and CDR2 sequences are SQVTM and ANQGSEA. The CDR3 runs 13 residues. Trimming took 4 bases from V and 4 from J, leaving 13 bases between them. CDR3 in DNA: TGCAGCGTTGGGTGGGGAAGGGGCACTGAAGCTTTCTTT. This encodes CSVGWGRGTEAFF.

This clonotype was detected ten times or more. The chain has TRBV2 and TRBJ2-3, with D hard to call. V lost 6 bases, J lost 0 bases, and 13 bases lay in between. This CDR3 is 15 amino acids long. The germline V gene encodes CDR1 SNHLY and CDR2 FYNNEI. Here the CDR3 DNA reads TGTGCCAGCAGCCCTAGGGTGCTCAGCACAGATACGCAGTATTTT. Its translation is CASSPRVLSTDTQYF.

The table lists this clonotype with a few counts. An end of the junction differs from the germline gene, which may be a read error. V gene TRBV5-1 combines with J gene TRBJ1-6; no reliable D call. Per the germline V gene, CDR1 is SGHRS and CDR2 is YFSETQ. The CDR3 is made up of 14 amino acids. CDR3 sequence: CASSLDGRDSPLNF. CDR3 in DNA: TGCGCCAGCAGCTTGGATGGGAGGGATTCACCCCTCAACTTT.

This clonotype was found a few times. The rearrangement joins TRBV20-1 to TRBJ2-2, with 9 bases aligning to TRBD2. The CDR3 extends over 17 amino acids. The V segment lost 5 bases and the J segment 5 bases; nucleotides outside the gene matches: 15. Germline CDR1 DFQATT, CDR2 SNEGSKA (reference sequence). CDR3 residues: CSAPNSAGGRGTGELFF. Here the CDR3 DNA reads TGCAGTGCTCCTAACTCAGCGGGGGGAAGGGGTACCGGGGAGCTGTTTTTT.

This clonotype occurred many times. This chain joins TRBV6-5 and TRBJ2-5, with D maybe TRBD1 (5 bases). Germline CDR1 MNHEY, CDR2 SVGAGI. CDR3 length: 14 amino acids. V was shortened by 6 bases and J by 5 bases, with 16 bases between the two germline ends. CDR3 sequence (DNA): TGTGCCAGCAGACAAAACCCAGGGATGGAGACCCAGTACTTC. It is translated as CASRQNPGMETQYF.

This clonotype was found many times. This CDR3 reads CASRATGQGGTEAFF. DNA for the CDR3: TGTGCCAGCAGGGCGACGGGACAGGGCGGCACTGAAGCTTTCTTT. J is TRBJ1-1 and V is TRBV6-6; 9 bases line up with TRBD1. This CDR3 has 15 residues. Per the germline V gene, CDR1 is MNHNY and CDR2 is SVGAGI (reference sequence). V lost 6 bases and J lost 4; bases outside the gene matches: 9.

This clonotype was picked up a small number of times. V and J are TRBV14 and TRBJ1-2; D is possibly TRBD1 (5 bases). This CDR3 region has 12 residues. The germline CDR1 and CDR2 sequences are SGHDN and FVKESK. Trimming stripped 5 bases from V and 13 bases from J, with 17 bases between. The CDR3 spells CASSTLGVFATF. The CDR3, as DNA: TGTGCCAGCAGCACTTTGGGGGTCTTTGCCACCTTC.

In its sample, this clonotype was seen many times. The V call is TRBV6-2 or TRBV6-3, the J call TRBJ2-7; maybe TRBD1 (6 bases). V was pared by 4 bases and J by 6 bases, with 13 bases between. Germline V gene data show CDR1 as MNHEY and CDR2 as SVGEGT. CDR3 length: 13 residues. CDR3 coding DNA: TGTGCCAGCAGTTTGGACAGCGCGGGCGAGCAGTACTTC. Its translation: CASSLDSAGEQYF.

The chain recombines TRBV20-1 with TRBJ2-3; D not resolved. Trimming cost V 0 bases and J 1 base, with 8 bases left between them. This CDR3 has 14 residues. Germline V gives CDR1 DFQATT, CDR2 SNEGSKA (reference sequence). The DNA of the CDR3 is TGCAGTGCTAGAGATCCTCTTCGCACAGATACGCAGTATTTT. It encodes CSARDPLRTDTQYF.

This clonotype was observed at least ten times. This chain uses TRBV6-1 with TRBJ1-2, with unresolved D. The CDR3 is 13 residues long. Trimming took 4 bases from V and 4 from J, leaving 10 bases between them. Germline V gives CDR1 MNHNS, CDR2 SASEGT. DNA for the CDR3: TGTGCCAGCAGTGGGGCAGGTCTCTATGGCTACACCTTC. It yields the protein CASSGAGLYGYTF.

This clonotype showed up many times. This CDR3 is CASSEEAGSLRYTQYF. As DNA, the CDR3 is TGTGCCAGCAGCGAAGAGGCCGGGTCTCTTCGGTATACGCAGTATTTT. The V and J genes are TRBV11-2 and TRBJ2-3; no clear D. Per germline, CDR1 SGHAT and CDR2 FQNNGV. The ends were cut back, 5 bases at V and 7 bases at J, with 22 bases in the middle. This CDR3 comprises 16 residues.

This clonotype turned up a few times. J is TRBJ1-1 and V is TRBV11-3, with D unresolved. The ends were cut back, 3 bases at V and 1 base at J, with 6 bases in the middle. Germline CDR1 is SGHNT and CDR2 is YENEEA. The CDR3 is 13 residues long. CDR3: CASSFRQNTEAFF. The CDR3 coding sequence is TGTGCCAGCAGCTTTAGACAGAACACTGAAGCTTTCTTT.

This clonotype has at least ten counts. The chain recombines TRBV10-3 with TRBJ1-3; no clear D. Germline loops: CDR1 ENHRY, CDR2 SYGVKD. V was clipped by 5 bases and J by 0 bases, with 5 bases between them. The CDR3 spans 13 residues. CDR3 coding DNA: TGTGCCATCAGTTCCCGCTCTGGAAACACCATATATTTT. Its protein is CAISSRSGNTIYF.

To note about this clonotype: A read error is possible here, since a much larger clone lies one base away. The gene calls are TRBV5-1 and TRBJ2-7, with D hard to call. V was pared by 0 bases and J by 7 bases, with 8 bases between. The CDR3 has 12 residues. Germline lookup yields CDR1 SGHRS and CDR2 YFSETQ. The CDR3, as DNA: TGCGCCAGCAGCTTGGGTTGGGAAGAGCAGTACTTC. This codes for CASSLGWEEQYF.

This clonotype has ten or more counts. J is TRBJ2-3 and V is TRBV6-5, with D perhaps TRBD1 (6 bases). Looked up from germline, CDR1 is MNHEY and CDR2 is SVGAGI. The V and J ends lost 6 bases and 3 bases respectively, with 19 bases between them. This CDR3 is built from 16 residues. Written as DNA, the CDR3 is TGTGCCAGCAGAGCAAGCGGAATAACAGGGACAGATACGCAGTATTTT. It specifies CASRASGITGTDTQYF.

This clonotype was seen many times. V is TRBV20-1 and J is TRBJ1-1; 7 positions agree with TRBD1. Germline CDR1 reads DFQATT; CDR2 reads SNEGSKA (reference sequence). This CDR3 spans 14 amino acids. After removal of 6 bases from V and 1 base from J, the junction contained 8 bases not matched to a gene. The CDR3 spells CSAGLGQANTEAFF. In nucleotides, the CDR3 is TGCAGTGCCGGCCTAGGACAGGCGAACACTGAAGCTTTCTTT.

This clonotype was seen many times. The genes are TRBV4-3 and TRBJ2-1, with D perhaps TRBD1 (5 bases). The CDR3 consists of 15 residues. Trimming pared 1 base from V and 6 bases from J, leaving 13 bases between. CDR1 and CDR2 (germline): LGHNA, YSLEER. The CDR3 region has the DNA TGCGCCAGCAGCCAAGCCCAGGGTTGGGGCAATGAGCAGTTCTTC. It encodes CASSQAQGWGNEQFF.

This clonotype was counted ten times or more. The J gene is TRBJ1-1, the V gene TRBV12-3 or TRBV12-4; D is undetermined. Trimming left V 5 bases short and J 0 bases short, with 10 bases between. The CDR3 runs 14 residues. Here the CDR3 DNA reads TGTGCCAGCAGTAGATCCACAGTGAACACTGAAGCTTTCTTT. It codes for CASSRSTVNTEAFF.

The V gene is TRBV7-9, the J gene TRBJ1-4; D perhaps matches TRBD1 (5 bases). CDR1 is SEHNR and CDR2 is FQNEAQ in the germline V gene (reference sequence). The CDR3 covers 21 residues. Trimming shortened V by 5 bases and J by 6 bases, and 34 bases separated the two germline ends. CDR3 nucleotide sequence: TGTGCCAGCAGCCCCGATCTACCTGGTTCGGGGACTCGTTTGAAGGATGAAAAACTGTTTTTT. Encoded protein: CASSPDLPGSGTRLKDEKLFF.

This clonotype was detected ten times or more. CDR3 coding DNA: TGCAGTGCTAGGAGCTCACTAACTGACAATGAGCAGTTCTTC. The encoded protein is CSARSSLTDNEQFF. The V gene is TRBV20-1, the J gene TRBJ2-1; the D is unclear. Germline-derived CDR1 and CDR2 are DFQATT and SNEGSKA (reference sequence). The length of the CDR3 is 14 residues. V lost 3 bases and J lost 5, with 14 bases in between.